This is a list of T cell receptor beta chains from one sample in a study of T cells after yellow fever vaccination. Each CDR3 protein is one row after TCRdb ran MiXCR on the 5' RACE reads. The sample has 550,000 to 750,000 distinct CDR3 sequences; roughly 13% are singletons. Sample: PBMCs, taken on the day of the yellow fever booster vaccination. The receptors originated from a man in his thirties or forties who received the YFV17D yellow fever vaccine. CDR3s include the opening cysteine and the closing phenylalanine or tryptophan. D genes are given only for firm matches. Clone size is stated in some rows and not others, as once, few, many or a class when expanded.

clone_size | j_call | d_call | v_call | cdr3_nt | cdr3_aa
few | TRBJ2-7 | - | TRBV7-6 | TGTGCCAGCACCCAGACGGCGAACTCCTACGAGCAGTACTTC | CASTQTANSYEQYF
- | TRBJ2-7 | TRBD2 | TRBV27 | TGTGCCAGCAGTTTATCGTCTAGCGGGTTGCTCGAGCAGTACTTC | CASSLSSSGLLEQYF
- | TRBJ2-2 | - | TRBV4-3 | TGCGCCAGCAGTGGTGGCTTCGGCACCGGGGAGCTGTTTTTT | CASSGGFGTGELFF
many | TRBJ1-4 | - | TRBV18 | TGTGCCAGCTCACCTGGGGGTAATGAAAAACTGTTTTTT | CASSPGGNEKLFF
- | TRBJ1-2 | - | TRBV6-2/TRBV6-3 | TGTGCCAGCAGTTATCGGACCCAGGGGCATGGCTACACCTTC | CASSYRTQGHGYTF
few | TRBJ2-3 | - | TRBV7-7 | TGTGCTAGCAGCTCCCACCCGCCTGGCACAGATACGCAGTATTTT | CASSSHPPGTDTQYF
few | TRBJ2-3 | TRBD1 | TRBV28 | TGTGCCACCACCCTTGGGGGACAGACCACCGATACGCAGTATTTT | CATTLGGQTTDTQYF
few | TRBJ2-7 | TRBD1 | TRBV12-3/TRBV12-4 | TGTGCCAGCAGTAAGGGGACAGGGGCCTACGAGCAGTACTTC | CASSKGTGAYEQYF
- | TRBJ2-7 | TRBD2 | TRBV5-6 | TGTGCCAGCAGCCCCCAGGCCCGACTAGCGGGACGGAACGAGCAGTACTTC | CASSPQARLAGRNEQYF
- | TRBJ2-1 | - | TRBV7-2 | TGTGCCAGCTCTGGGGGGTCCTGGGATGAGCAGTTCTTC | CASSGGSWDEQFF
- | TRBJ2-1 | TRBD2 | TRBV29-1 | TGCAGCGTTGATACTAGCGGGAGCTATGAGCAGTTCTTC | CSVDTSGSYEQFF
few | TRBJ2-7 | TRBD1 | TRBV2 | TGTGCCAGGACCGGGACAGGGGACTACGAGCAGTACTTC | CARTGTGDYEQYF
few | TRBJ2-5 | - | TRBV10-3 | TGTGCCATCAGTGACCGTCAGCAAGAGACCCAGTACTTC | CAISDRQQETQYF
few | TRBJ2-5 | TRBD1 | TRBV7-2 | TGTGCCAGCAGCCGAGCCGGGACAGCAGAGACCCAGTACTTC | CASSRAGTAETQYF
- | TRBJ2-1 | - | TRBV7-9 | TGTGCCAGCAGACCTCGTCAGGCCTCGGGGCAGTTCTTC | CASRPRQASGQFF
few | TRBJ2-3 | - | TRBV7-2 | TGTGCCAGCAGCCCGACTAGTTTGGATACGCAGTATTTT | CASSPTSLDTQYF
few | TRBJ2-7 | - | TRBV7-8 | TGTGCCAGCAGACAAGAGGGGGGGGAATCCAACGAGCAGTACTTC | CASRQEGGESNEQYF
- | TRBJ2-7 | TRBD2 | TRBV4-3 | TGCGCCAGCAGCCAAGATGCCCTAGCGGGAGGCGAGCAGTACTTC | CASSQDALAGGEQYF
- | TRBJ2-1 | - | TRBV12-3/TRBV12-4 | TGTGCCAGCAGTTTAGGGGTGTGGGGTGAGCAGTTCTTC | CASSLGVWGEQFF
- | TRBJ2-3 | TRBD2 | TRBV20-1 | TGCAGTGCTAGTATAGCGGGGGCTCGCGCCGTTGGCACAGATACGCAGTATTTT | CSASIAGARAVGTDTQYF
- | TRBJ2-1 | TRBD2 | TRBV30 | TGTGCCTGGAGTGCGGCTAGCGGGATGTTGGAGCAGTTCTTC | CAWSAASGMLEQFF
- | TRBJ2-1 | TRBD1 | TRBV15 | TGTGCCACCAGCAGAGAGTACGGGACAGGGGTCAATGAGCAGTTCTTC | CATSREYGTGVNEQFF
- | TRBJ2-1 | TRBD1 | TRBV20-1 | TGCAGTGCTCGTTCCGGGACAGGGGGAGGCAATGAGCAGTTCTTC | CSARSGTGGGNEQFF
- | TRBJ1-3 | - | TRBV4-3 | TGCGCCAGCAGCCAAACGGACCTCTCTGGAAACACCATATATTTT | CASSQTDLSGNTIYF
few | TRBJ1-1 | - | TRBV5-1 | TGCGCCAGCAGCTCCGTCGGACAGAACACTGAAGCTTTCTTT | CASSSVGQNTEAFF
few | TRBJ2-1 | - | TRBV9 | TGTGCCAGCAGCTCACGAGGGGACTGGAACAATGAGCAGTTCTTC | CASSSRGDWNNEQFF
- | TRBJ2-5 | TRBD2 | TRBV9 | TGTGCCAGCAGCGTAGCCCCCGGGAGGACACAAGAGACCCAGTACTTC | CASSVAPGRTQETQYF
few | TRBJ2-7 | TRBD1 | TRBV6-1 | TGTGCCAGCCGACCCCGTGGGACAGCCTACGAGCAGTACTTC | CASRPRGTAYEQYF
- | TRBJ2-7 | TRBD2 | TRBV3-1 | TGTGCCAGCAGTGCCACTAGCGGGCAATACTACGAGCAGTACTTC | CASSATSGQYYEQYF
few | TRBJ2-2 | - | TRBV5-4 | TGTGCCAGCAGCTTGCAGGCAGGGGCGAACACCGGGGAGCTGTTTTTT | CASSLQAGANTGELFF
- | TRBJ2-2 | TRBD2 | TRBV30 | TGTGCCTGGAGTGTATCGGGACTAGCGGGACGGCTGTTTTTT | CAWSVSGLAGRLFF
- | TRBJ2-2 | - | TRBV24-1 | TGTGCCACCAGTGACCCACAGGGAACGAACACCGGGGAGCTGTTTTTT | CATSDPQGTNTGELFF
few | TRBJ2-3 | TRBD1 | TRBV7-6 | TGTGCCAGCAGGACCGGGACAGGGGGCGAGTATACGCAGTATTTT | CASRTGTGGEYTQYF
- | TRBJ2-7 | TRBD1 | TRBV27 | TGTGCCAGCAGTTCCTCTATAACAGGGGGCTCCTACGAGCAGTACTTC | CASSSSITGGSYEQYF
- | TRBJ2-7 | TRBD2 | TRBV20-1 | TGCAGTGCTAGACTAGCGGGAGGAGTTTACGAGCAGTACTTC | CSARLAGGVYEQYF
- | TRBJ2-5 | - | TRBV11-2 | TGTGCCAGCAGCTATCAGCGTCCGGGGGAGACCCAGTACTTC | CASSYQRPGETQYF
many | TRBJ2-1 | - | TRBV5-1 | TGCGCCAGCAGCTTGAGTGGGACATCGGTGTTCTTC | CASSLSGTSVFF
few | TRBJ2-5 | - | TRBV29-1 | TGCAGCGTTGAAGACAGGTCTGAGACCCAGTACTTC | CSVEDRSETQYF
few | TRBJ2-1 | TRBD2 | TRBV6-2/TRBV6-3 | TGTGCCAGCATACAGGCCCCCGCCGGGACTAGGATTTATGAGCAGTTCTTC | CASIQAPAGTRIYEQFF
- | TRBJ2-1 | - | TRBV5-6 | TGTGCCAGCAGCTCCCGACTCAGGGAGCAGTTCTTC | CASSSRLREQFF
- | TRBJ2-7 | TRBD1 | TRBV5-6 | TGTGCCAGCAGGGGACAGGGACACTACGAGCAGTACTTC | CASRGQGHYEQYF
few | TRBJ1-4 | TRBD1 | TRBV5-1 | TGCGCCAGCAGCTTGGCGGGACAGCCTAATGAAAAACTGTTTTTT | CASSLAGQPNEKLFF
few | TRBJ2-3 | - | TRBV20-1 | TGCAGTGCTACCCGGGCCACAGATACGCAGTATTTT | CSATRATDTQYF
- | TRBJ2-5 | TRBD2 | TRBV29-1 | TGCAGCGTTGAGGTACTAGCGGCCTCCGGGACCCAGTACTTC | CSVEVLAASGTQYF
few | TRBJ1-6 | - | TRBV6-1 | TGTGCCAGCAAGTGGGGCGGGCTCCACTTT | CASKWGGLHF
- | TRBJ2-5 | - | TRBV18 | TGTGCCAGCTCACCAGGGGTTTCGGAGACCCAGTACTTC | CASSPGVSETQYF
- | TRBJ2-1 | TRBD2 | TRBV7-9 | TGTGCCAGCAACTTCTACACTAGCGGGAAGGGTGGGCAGTTCTTC | CASNFYTSGKGGQFF
- | TRBJ1-2 | TRBD1 | TRBV11-1 | TGTGCCAGCAGCGACATCCAGGCGGGGACAGGGTTATATGGGGGCTACACCTTC | CASSDIQAGTGLYGGYTF
few | TRBJ2-2 | - | TRBV6-1 | TGTGCCAGCGGGCCACTAGCGAACACCGGGGAGCTGTTTTTT | CASGPLANTGELFF